The rows below give T cell receptor beta chains drawn from one sample of a study of cytomegalovirus exposure and HLA in healthy donors. The method was immunoSEQ multiplex PCR; TCRdb's version includes in-frame clones alone and lacks a portion of them. The sample comprises about 160,000 clones, around 76% of which are singletons, and more than 1.3% rests with the top ten. The sample comprised PBMCs. These receptors originate from a girl under 18 in good health and CMV-seropositive. CDR3s include the opening cysteine and the closing phenylalanine or tryptophan. The order of the fields is clone size, J gene, D gene, V gene, CDR3 protein, CDR3 DNA. D genes are given only for firm matches. Size tells how often a clone was seen (once, few, many) or the class of an expanded clone, and some rows leave it out.

>few|TRBJ2-7|-|TRBV19
CASRRERTAYEQYF
TGTGCCAGTAGAAGAGAGAGGACAGCCTACGAGCAGTACTTC
>once|TRBJ1-1|-|TRBV5-1
CASSLDGQGEAFF
TGCGCCAGCAGCTTGGATGGGCAGGGGGAAGCTTTCTTT
>-|TRBJ2-3|-|TRBV30
CAWQIREADTQYF
TGTGCCTGGCAAATTAGGGAGGCAGATACGCAGTATTTT
>few|TRBJ2-1|-|TRBV7-6
CASSSTVSSYNEQFF
TGTGCCAGCAGCTCGACAGTCAGCTCCTACAATGAGCAGTTCTTC
>-|TRBJ1-5|-|TRBV4-1
CASSQGKGGPRYQPQHF
TGCGCCAGCAGCCAAGGGAAAGGGGGTCCTAGGTATCAGCCCCAGCATTTT
>-|TRBJ1-3|-|TRBV6-5
CASSYARAGNTIYF
TGTGCCAGCAGTTACGCCAGGGCTGGAAACACCATATATTTT
>-|TRBJ1-1|-|TRBV29-1
CSVENQFRATEAFF
TGCAGCGTTGAAAATCAATTCAGGGCCACTGAAGCTTTCTTT
>-|TRBJ1-2|-|TRBV27
CASSTKDTGYTF
TGTGCCAGCAGTACCAAAGACACTGGCTACACCTTC
>-|TRBJ2-5|-|TRBV30
CAWSPGKETQYF
TGTGCCTGGAGCCCAGGGAAAGAGACCCAGTACTTC
>-|TRBJ1-2|-|TRBV19
CASSIRGTGYTF
TGTGCCAGTAGTATAAGGGGCACTGGCTACACCTTC
>once|TRBJ1-1|-|TRBV18
CASSPGSGEAFF
TGTGCCAGCTCACCAGGGTCGGGTGAAGCTTTCTTT
>-|TRBJ1-3|-|TRBV28
CASSSPLSSGNTIYF
TGTGCCAGCAGTTCCCCTCTAAGCTCTGGAAACACCATATATTTT
>-|TRBJ2-1|TRBD2|TRBV4-1
CASSQPKRDRSSYNEQFF
TGCGCCAGCAGCCAACCTAAGCGGGACCGGAGCTCCTACAATGAGCAGTTCTTC
>-|TRBJ2-7|-|TRBV5-1
CASSLDGNYEQYF
TGCGCCAGCAGCTTGGACGGTAACTACGAGCAGTACTTC
>-|TRBJ2-3|-|TRBV5-1
CASSPFLVGTDTQYF
TGCGCCAGCAGCCCATTTCTAGTAGGCACAGATACGCAGTATTTT
>-|TRBJ2-6|-|TRBV7-3
CASSPHLTGANVLTF
TGTGCCAGCAGCCCCCATCTAACTGGGGCCAACGTCCTGACTTTC
>-|TRBJ2-1|-|TRBV7-9
CASSQREGAYNEQFF
TGTGCCAGCAGCCAAAGGGAAGGGGCGTACAATGAGCAGTTCTTC
>-|TRBJ1-4|-|TRBV30
CAWSTGPGGHEKLFF
TGTGCCTGGAGTACCGGTCCCGGGGGGCACGAAAAACTGTTTTTT
>-|TRBJ2-1|-|TRBV4-3
CASSTVGGPSYNEQFF
TGCGCCAGCAGTACTGTCGGGGGACCCTCCTACAATGAGCAGTTCTTC
>-|TRBJ1-2|-|TRBV29-1
CSVEMTSNGYTF
TGCAGCGTTGAGATGACATCCAATGGCTACACCTTC
>-|TRBJ2-1|-|TRBV7-2
CASSQSGVEQFF
TGTGCCAGCAGCCAATCAGGGGTTGAGCAGTTCTTC
>-|TRBJ1-1|-|TRBV10-3
CAISVTVLLNTEAFF
TGTGCCATCAGTGTTACAGTGCTACTGAACACTGAAGCTTTCTTT
>-|TRBJ2-7|-|TRBV19
CASSLSPGQEAGGAYEQYF
TGTGCCAGTAGTCTCAGTCCGGGACAGGAAGCGGGAGGCGCCTACGAGCAGTACTTC
>-|TRBJ2-1|TRBD2|TRBV6-4
CASSDSGGVDEQFF
TGTGCCAGCAGTGATAGCGGGGGGGTAGATGAGCAGTTCTTC
>-|TRBJ1-3|-|TRBV5-1
CASRREPRSYSGNTIYF
TGCGCCAGCAGGAGGGAGCCTCGCTCGTACTCTGGAAACACCATATATTTT
>once|TRBJ2-5|-|TRBV11-2
CASSLGGAGSVETQYF
TGTGCCAGCAGCTTAGGGGGCGCTGGGTCCGTGGAGACCCAGTACTTC
>-|TRBJ2-4|-|TRBV13
CASSLLGPLAKNIQYF
TGTGCCAGCAGCTTATTGGGGCCTTTAGCCAAAAACATTCAGTACTTC
>once|TRBJ2-6|-|TRBV11-2
CASVGGGSSGANVLTF
TGTGCCAGTGTTGGGGGAGGTTCCTCTGGGGCCAACGTCCTGACTTTC
>-|TRBJ2-4|TRBD1|TRBV15
CATSRDLGTGQAKNIQYF
TGTGCCACCAGCAGAGACCTTGGGACAGGGCAAGCCAAAAACATTCAGTACTTC
>-|TRBJ1-2|-|TRBV2
CAGSETVFTNYGYTF
TGTGCCGGCAGTGAGACAGTCTTTACTAACTATGGCTACACCTTC